This entry describes one TCR beta chain. V lost 3 bases and J lost 5, with 11 bases in between. Germline V gene sequence: CDR1 SGHRS, CDR2 YFSETQ. CDR3 size: 13 residues. The data derive from a study of blood T cell repertoires in COVID-19. Per the authors' pipeline: Quantification of nucleated cells was approximated via reference gene primer amplification. The method was immunoSEQ multiplex PCR; TCRdb's version includes in-frame clones alone and lacks a portion of them. Clone size and the V and J calls come from that table; the DNA yielded D and trimming. Among 110,000 or so clones, just under 90% were seen once, and the ten largest hold 4.6%.

This TCR came from a woman aged 45-59 years with acute or convalescent COVID-19. The chain links TRBV5-1 to TRBJ2-5; D might be TRBD1 (5 bases). Sequenced input: peripheral blood. The CDR3 loop is CASSSTVRETQYF. CDR3 nucleotides: TGCGCCAGCAGCTCGACAGTTAGGGAGACCCAGTACTTC.